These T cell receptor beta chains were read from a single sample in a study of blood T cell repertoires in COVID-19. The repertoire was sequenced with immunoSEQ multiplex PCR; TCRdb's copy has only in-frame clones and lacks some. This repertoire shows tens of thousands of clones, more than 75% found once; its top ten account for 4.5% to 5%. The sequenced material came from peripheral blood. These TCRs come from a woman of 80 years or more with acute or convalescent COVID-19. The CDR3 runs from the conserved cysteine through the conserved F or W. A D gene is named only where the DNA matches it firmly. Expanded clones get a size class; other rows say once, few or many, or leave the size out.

CASSSIYRDDGYTF | TGTGCCAGCAGTAGTATTTACAGGGATGATGGCTACACCTTC | . | . | TRBJ1-2 | TRBV27
CASSPSGANTGELFF | TGCGCCAGCAGCCCGAGTGGAGCGAACACCGGGGAGCTGTTTTTT | . | . | TRBJ2-2 | TRBV4-3
CSVEDRQTGGGYGYTF | TGCAGCGTTGAAGATCGGCAGACAGGGGGCGGCTATGGCTACACCTTC | TRBD1 | few | TRBJ1-2 | TRBV29-1
CAISVTGVNTEAFF | TGTGCCATCAGTGTTACAGGGGTCAACACTGAAGCTTTCTTT | TRBD1 | . | TRBJ1-1 | TRBV10-3
CASSSAGNYGYTF | TGTGCCAGCAGCTCCGCCGGGAACTATGGCTACACCTTC | . | . | TRBJ1-2 | TRBV5-5
CASSRDRVTEAFF | TGTGCCAGCAGCAGAGACAGGGTGACTGAAGCTTTCTTT | TRBD1 | . | TRBJ1-1 | TRBV6-5
CASSQEVSGDTQYF | TGTGCCAGCAGCCAAGAGGTTAGCGGGGATACGCAGTATTTT | TRBD2 | once | TRBJ2-3 | TRBV4-2
CASSNPAASSGNTIYF | TGTGCCAGTAGTAACCCCGCGGCGAGCTCTGGAAACACCATATATTTT | . | . | TRBJ1-3 | TRBV19
CASSLGLAGSYEQYF | TGTGCCAGCAGCTTAGGGCTAGCGGGCTCCTACGAGCAGTACTTC | TRBD2 | . | TRBJ2-7 | TRBV7-2
CASSRDRDFYEQYF | TGCGCCAGCAGTCGGGACAGGGATTTCTACGAGCAGTACTTC | TRBD1 | . | TRBJ2-7 | TRBV5-1
CASSLQTGMNTEAFF | TGCGCCAGCAGCTTACAGACAGGGATGAACACTGAAGCTTTCTTT | TRBD1 | . | TRBJ1-1 | TRBV5-1
CASSRARGGSMNTEAFF | TGTGCCAGCAGTAGGGCCAGGGGTGGTAGTATGAACACTGAAGCTTTCTTT | . | . | TRBJ1-1 | TRBV27
CASSSAGRGVYSNQPQHF | TGTGCCAGCAGCTCGGCGGGGCGAGGAGTTTATAGCAATCAGCCCCAGCATTTT | . | . | TRBJ1-5 | TRBV7-8
CASSSPQRSTDTQYF | TGTGCCAGCAGCTCCCCCCAGCGGAGCACAGATACGCAGTATTTT | . | . | TRBJ2-3 | TRBV5-4
CARFIRDREDQPQHF | TGTGCCAGATTTATCCGGGACAGGGAAGATCAGCCCCAGCATTTT | TRBD1 | . | TRBJ1-5 | TRBV18
CACPSGRTLDEQFF | TGTGCCTGCCCTAGCGGGAGAACGTTAGATGAGCAGTTCTTC | TRBD2 | . | TRBJ2-1 | TRBV27
CASSPRLGSTGELFF | TGTGCCAGCAGCCCGCGACTAGGTAGCACCGGGGAGCTGTTTTTT | . | . | TRBJ2-2 | TRBV7-6